The entry below gives a single T cell receptor (beta chain) sequence along with its context. No antigen is known for it. Relative to the germline gene, one junction end is altered; a read error may explain this. Library prep was done by multiplex PCR. Sequenced on an Illumina HiSeq 2500. TCRbeta libraries were built by three rounds of nested PCR using primers (Table S4), following protocols modified from ARM-PCR. Before sequencing, PCR products of 200-500 bp were cut from the gel and purified using the QIAquick gel extraction kit. The study's processing was this. Trimmomatic was used to clean the reads, FLASH merged the cleaned reads into complete CDR3 sequences, and MiTCR assigned the sequences to V(D)J germline segments. Clonal diversity was calculated as the inverse Simpson's index using VDJtools. In-frame sequences lacking a premature stop codon were counted as productive reads. Clones were called with MiXCR by TCRdb after fastp trimmed the public reads at Q25, and only in-frame beta chains were retained. Each entry is one CDR3 protein sequence, shown with its most common DNA and genes. What appears here as the V and J calls and clone size reflects TCRdb's work, not the paper's. In all, the sample holds 60,000 to 85,000 distinct CDR3 sequences, and 60% to 75% of those were seen once. Of the sample, 28% is held by the ten largest clones.

The data are from a study of tumor and adjacent non-tumor tissue in lung cancer (dated by TCRdb to 2016 to 2019). About the investigation overall: Patients with adenocarcinoma (about twelve), squamous cell carcinoma (2) and small cell lung cancer (1) were included in the cohort. A total of fewer than 150 million productive TCRbeta reads were generated by sequencing, corresponding to an average of about 4.17 million reads per sample. Among the approximately 15 patients, ages ranged from roughly 31 to 76 years, roughly ten were men and 5 were women, and disease was TNM stage I to III. About 30 paired specimens, one tumor and one normal lung sample per patient, were profiled by TCRbeta CDR3 sequencing. Bulk TCRbeta repertoires were compared between lung tumor tissue and matched distant non-tumor lung tissue obtained from about 16 lung cancer patients.

Bulk unsorted tissue served as the source for RNA extraction, and RNA quality was assessed using a NanoDrop ND-1000 and an Agilent 2100. Donors were newly diagnosed lung cancer patients admitted for thoracic surgery in China between August and November 2014, without prior chemotherapy. Patients with previous radiotherapy or chemotherapy, or with another concurrent cancer, were excluded from the study. Surgical tissue pieces of about 1-2.1 cm3 were preserved in RNAlater solution and stored at -80 °C until use. On the study overall, not on this receptor specifically: The cohort had only around 15 patients, and the authors noted that larger samples and more detailed clinical data are needed. In normal lung, the top 100 clones accounted for a significantly larger cumulative share of the repertoire than in tumor tissue. Because peripheral blood was not sequenced, the blood TCRbeta repertoires of the lung cancer patients in the study went unexamined. Significantly higher TCR diversity (inverse Simpson) was observed in tumor tissue than in normal lung tissue (roughly 470 vs 170, P = 0.0075, Mann-Whitney U test). Significantly higher TCR diversity was found in younger patients, and higher tumor TCR diversity was associated with shorter overall and disease-free survival. Neither the sequencing platform nor unique molecular identifiers are mentioned in the methods.

The source material was lung tumor tissue. This sequence was found in a man aged 55 to 70 with non-small cell lung cancer.

The nucleotide sequence reads as follows: TGTGCCACCTCAGGTGCGGGAACCCACACAGATACGCAGAACTTT. Translated, it reads CATSGAGTHTDTQNF. The sequence links TRBV6-1 to TRBJ2-3, and TRBD2 may be the D gene, going by 6 matching bases. The CDR3 spans 15 residues, from the cysteine through the phenylalanine. Only CDR3 DNA remains: 45 bases, in frame from the first base. From the germline V gene, CDR1 is MNHNS and CDR2 is SASEGT.